These 10 T cell receptor beta chains were all obtained from the same sample, sequenced in a study of shared clonotypes between healthy human individuals. Some clones are missing from TCRdb's copy, which holds only in-frame ones; the method was immunoSEQ multiplex PCR. The sample has more than 2,000,000 clones; over 85% are singletons. The sequenced sample consisted of naive CD4+ T cells from PBMCs. Subset noted: CD45RA+ positively selected. The receptors were gathered from a man aged 18 to 29 in good health. Some clones in this sample may be carry-over from other donors' samples.

V and J are TRBV19 and TRBJ2-1; 10 bases are a match to TRBD2. The germline CDR1 and CDR2 sequences are LNHDA and SQIVND (reference sequence). The CDR3 loop spans 16 amino acids. With V trimmed by 7 bases and J by 7 bases, 13 bases remained unmatched. The CDR3 DNA is TGTGCCAGTACCCCGCGCGTAGCGGGGGGACTTAATGAGCAGTTCTTC. Its protein is CASTPRVAGGLNEQFF.

The chain links TRBV6-5 to TRBJ2-3; TRBD1 is a possible D gene (6 bases). This CDR3 is 13 amino acids long. Germline-derived CDR1 and CDR2 are MNHEY and SVGAGI. The ends were cut back, 6 bases at V and 4 bases at J, with 11 bases in the middle. In nucleotides, the CDR3 is TGTGCCAGCAGAAAGGGGGTCGCAGATACGCAGTATTTT. This translates into CASRKGVADTQYF.

The rearrangement links TRBV5-4 to TRBJ2-1; 10 bases align to TRBD2. Per germline, CDR1 SGHNT and CDR2 YYREEE (reference sequence). The CDR3 is 16 amino acids. V shed 5 bases, J shed 8 bases, and the junction held 13 bases outside the gene matches. CDR3 nucleotide sequence: TGTGCCAGCAGGGCCGACCTAGCGGGAGATTTCGATGAGCAGTTCTTC. Its protein is CASRADLAGDFDEQFF.

The chain employs TRBV2 and TRBJ1-4; D is undetermined. This CDR3 is 13 amino acids long. V dropped 7 bases and J dropped 5 bases, with 11 bases sitting between them. The V gene's germline CDR1 is SNHLY and CDR2 FYNNEI. The CDR3, as DNA: TGTGCCAGCATGACGAGGGAGAATGAAAAACTGTTTTTT. Amino acid sequence: CASMTRENEKLFF. Combining the CDR3 with reference TRBV2 and TRBJ1-4 gives the whole variable domain EPEVTQTPSHQVTQMGQEVILRCVPISNHLYFYWYRQILGQKVEFLVSFYNNEISEKSEIFDDQFSVERPDGSNFTLKIRSTKLEDSAMYFCASMTRENEKLFFGSGTQLSVL.

The rearrangement joins TRBV28 to TRBJ1-1; D is possibly TRBD1 (5 bases). CDR3 length: 14 residues. The germline V gene has CDR1 MDHEN and CDR2 SYDVKM. Between the trimmed V and J ends, which lost 5 bases and 6 bases, there was a span of 16 bases. Here the CDR3 reads CASSPHTTVPEAFF. DNA for the CDR3: TGTGCCAGCAGTCCCCATACGACAGTACCTGAAGCTTTCTTT.

The V gene is TRBV6-5, the J gene TRBJ2-2, with D hard to call. Trimming cost V 4 bases and J 3 bases, with 9 bases left between them. CDR1 MNHEY and CDR2 SVGAGI come from the germline V gene. This CDR3 has 14 amino acids. The CDR3 bases are TGTGCCAGCAGTTGGGAACAGTACACCGGGGAGCTGTTTTTT. This codes for CASSWEQYTGELFF.

The V gene is TRBV28, the J gene TRBJ2-2; no clear D. Trimming removed 6 bases from V and 6 bases from J, with 14 bases in between. The V gene's germline CDR1 is MDHEN and CDR2 SYDVKM. This CDR3 region has 14 residues. CDR3 DNA sequence: TGTGCCAGCAGGGGATGGGATTCCCCCGGGGAGCTGTTTTTT. Translating gives CASRGWDSPGELFF.

There are a few counts of this clone. The chain is built from TRBV7-9 and TRBJ2-2; TRBD1 aligns across 8 bases. Looked up from germline, CDR1 is SEHNR and CDR2 is FQNEAQ (reference sequence). The CDR3 is 15 amino acids. Trimming at V came to 5 bases and at J to 1 base, leaving 3 bases not matched to a gene. The CDR3 region is CASSPDRGNTGELFF. DNA of the CDR3: TGTGCCAGCAGCCCCGACAGGGGGAACACCGGGGAGCTGTTTTTT. Full variable domain (remainder filled in from reference TRBV7-9 and TRBJ2-2): DTGVSQNPRHKITKRGQNVTFRCDPISEHNRLYWYRQTLGQGPEFLTYFQNEAQLEKSRLLSDRFSAERPKGSFSTLEIQRTEQGDSAMYLCASSPDRGNTGELFFGEGSRLTVL.

As for this clone: At the DNA level, this CDR3 is encoded by other sequences in the same sample as well. The chain employs TRBV29-1 and TRBJ1-2; no definite D call. Germline loops: CDR1 SQVTM, CDR2 ANQGSEA. The CDR3 loop spans 9 amino acids. Between the trimmed V and J ends, which lost 1 base and 8 bases, there was a span of 2 bases. CDR3 in amino acids: CSVEGGYTF. The CDR3 DNA reads TGCAGCGTTGAAGGGGGCTACACCTTC.

The chain has TRBV6-5 and TRBJ2-1, with D tentatively TRBD2 (6 bases). Germline V lookup: CDR1 MNHEY, CDR2 SVGAGI. CDR3 length: 14 amino acids. Trimming left V 2 bases short and J 6 bases short, with 11 bases between. The CDR3 sequence is CASSYLATLNEQFF. The CDR3 DNA reads TGTGCCAGCAGTTACCTAGCGACCCTCAATGAGCAGTTCTTC.